This TCR beta chain was obtained from a study of blood T cell repertoires in COVID-19. At the level of the study: The origin of the acute and convalescent COVID-19 samples was the United States, Italy and Spain.

Germline CDR1 SEHNR, CDR2 FQNEAQ (reference sequence). Trimming cost V 0 bases and J 1 base, with 18 bases left between them. This CDR3 spans 19 amino acids. Only in-frame clones appear in the TCRdb table, and some are missing; sequencing was by immunoSEQ multiplex PCR. Among approximately 360,000 clones listed, 83% were seen once. The genes are TRBV7-9 and TRBJ2-2, with D possibly TRBD2 on 6 matching bases. This clonotype was obtained from a woman aged 45-65 years who had recovered from COVID-19. The sequencing sample was made of PBMCs or T cells enriched from blood (not recorded which). The CDR3 loop reads CASSLAPSRGSGNTGELFF. In DNA, the CDR3 is TGTGCCAGCAGCTTAGCCCCGAGTCGGGGGAGCGGGAACACCGGGGAGCTGTTTTTT. Complete variable domain (other parts from reference TRBV7-9 and TRBJ2-2): DTGVSQNPRHKITKRGQNVTFRCDPISEHNRLYWYRQTLGQGPEFLTYFQNEAQLEKSRLLSDRFSAERPKGSFSTLEIQRTEQGDSAMYLCASSLAPSRGSGNTGELFFGEGSRLTVL.